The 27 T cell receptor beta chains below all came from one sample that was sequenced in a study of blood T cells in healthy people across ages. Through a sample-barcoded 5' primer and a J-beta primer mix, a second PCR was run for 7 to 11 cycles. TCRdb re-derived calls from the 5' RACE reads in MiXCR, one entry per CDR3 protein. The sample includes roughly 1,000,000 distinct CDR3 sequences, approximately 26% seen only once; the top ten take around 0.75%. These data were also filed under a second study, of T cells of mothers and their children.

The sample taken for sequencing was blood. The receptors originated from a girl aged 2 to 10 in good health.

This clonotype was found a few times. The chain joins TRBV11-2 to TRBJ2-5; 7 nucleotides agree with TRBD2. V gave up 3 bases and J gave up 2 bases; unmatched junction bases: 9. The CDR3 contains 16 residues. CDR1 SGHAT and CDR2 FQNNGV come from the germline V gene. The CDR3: CASSFLDGGGQETQYF. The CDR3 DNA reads TGTGCCAGCAGCTTCTTGGATGGGGGGGGGCAAGAGACCCAGTACTTC.

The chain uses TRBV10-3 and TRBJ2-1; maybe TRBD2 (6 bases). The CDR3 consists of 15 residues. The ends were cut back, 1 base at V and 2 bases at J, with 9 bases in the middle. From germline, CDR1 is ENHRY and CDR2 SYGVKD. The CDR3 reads CAISEWGGTYNEQFF. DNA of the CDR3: TGTGCCATCAGTGAGTGGGGCGGGACCTACAATGAGCAGTTCTTC.

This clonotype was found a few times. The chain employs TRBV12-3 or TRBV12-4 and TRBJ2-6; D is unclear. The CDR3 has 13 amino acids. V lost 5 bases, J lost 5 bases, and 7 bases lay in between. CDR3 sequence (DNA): TGTGCCAGCAGTCCCCCCTGGGCCAACGTCCTGACTTTC. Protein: CASSPPWANVLTF.

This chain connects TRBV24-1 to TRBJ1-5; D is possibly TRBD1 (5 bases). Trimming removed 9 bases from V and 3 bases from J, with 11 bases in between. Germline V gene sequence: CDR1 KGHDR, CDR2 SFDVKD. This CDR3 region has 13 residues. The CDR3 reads CATGAEDNQPQHF. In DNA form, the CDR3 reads TGTGCCACCGGGGCCGAGGACAATCAGCCCCAGCATTTT.

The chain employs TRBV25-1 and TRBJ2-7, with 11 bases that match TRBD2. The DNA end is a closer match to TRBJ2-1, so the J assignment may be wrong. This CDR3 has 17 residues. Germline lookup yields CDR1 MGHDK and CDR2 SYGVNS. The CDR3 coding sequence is TGTGCCAGCAGTGAAAGGGTAGCGGGAGGGAGATACAATGAGCAGTTCTTC. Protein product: CASSERVAGGRYNEQFF.

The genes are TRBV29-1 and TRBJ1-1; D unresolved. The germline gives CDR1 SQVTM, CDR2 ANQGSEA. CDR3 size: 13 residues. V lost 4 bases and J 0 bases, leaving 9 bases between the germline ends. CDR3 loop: CSVGNLMNTEAFF. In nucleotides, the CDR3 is TGCAGCGTTGGGAACCTCATGAACACTGAAGCTTTCTTT.

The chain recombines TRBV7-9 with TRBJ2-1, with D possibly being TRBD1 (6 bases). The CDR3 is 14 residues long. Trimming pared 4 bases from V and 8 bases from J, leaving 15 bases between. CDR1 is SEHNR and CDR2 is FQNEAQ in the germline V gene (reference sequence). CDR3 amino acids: CASSSSGTHYEQFF. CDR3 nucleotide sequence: TGTGCCAGCAGCTCGTCCGGGACACACTATGAGCAGTTCTTC.

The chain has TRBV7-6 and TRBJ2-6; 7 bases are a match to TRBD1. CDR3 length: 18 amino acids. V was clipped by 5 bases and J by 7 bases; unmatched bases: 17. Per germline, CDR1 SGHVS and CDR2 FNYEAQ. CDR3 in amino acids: CASSPGTVFRLGANVLTF. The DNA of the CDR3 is TGTGCCAGCAGCCCCGGGACAGTTTTTCGGTTGGGAGCCAACGTCCTGACTTTC.

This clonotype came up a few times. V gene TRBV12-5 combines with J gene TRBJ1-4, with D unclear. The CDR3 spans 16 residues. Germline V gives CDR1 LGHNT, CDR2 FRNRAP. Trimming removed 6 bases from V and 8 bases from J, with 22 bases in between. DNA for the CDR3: TGTGCTAGTGGCTACCAGCGGGAGGAGATAGGCGAAAAACTGTTTTTT. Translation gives CASGYQREEIGEKLFF.

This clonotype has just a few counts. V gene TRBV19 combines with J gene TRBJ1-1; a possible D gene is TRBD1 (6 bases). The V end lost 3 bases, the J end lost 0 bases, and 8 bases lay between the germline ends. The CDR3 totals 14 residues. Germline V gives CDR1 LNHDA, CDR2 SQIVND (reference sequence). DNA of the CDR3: TGTGCCAGTAGTATTACAGGGATGAACACTGAAGCTTTCTTT. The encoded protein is CASSITGMNTEAFF.

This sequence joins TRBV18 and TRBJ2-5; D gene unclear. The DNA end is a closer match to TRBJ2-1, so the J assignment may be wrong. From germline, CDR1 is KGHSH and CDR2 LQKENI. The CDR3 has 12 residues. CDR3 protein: CASSIKGNEQFF. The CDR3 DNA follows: TGTGCCAGCTCAATCAAGGGCAATGAGCAGTTCTTC.

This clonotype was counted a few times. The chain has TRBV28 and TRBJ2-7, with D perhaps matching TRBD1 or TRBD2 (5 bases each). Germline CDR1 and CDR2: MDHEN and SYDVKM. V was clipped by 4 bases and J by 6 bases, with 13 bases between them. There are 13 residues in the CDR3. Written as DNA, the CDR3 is TGTGCCAGCAGTTCTGGGGGTTTCTCCGAGCAGTACTTC. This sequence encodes CASSSGGFSEQYF.

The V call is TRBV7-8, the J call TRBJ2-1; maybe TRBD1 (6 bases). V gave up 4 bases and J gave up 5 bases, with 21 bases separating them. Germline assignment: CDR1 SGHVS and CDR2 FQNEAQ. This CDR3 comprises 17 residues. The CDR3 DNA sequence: TGTGCCAGCAGCTCCCCAGACAGGCAGCTACGTAACAATGAGCAGTTCTTC. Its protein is CASSSPDRQLRNNEQFF.

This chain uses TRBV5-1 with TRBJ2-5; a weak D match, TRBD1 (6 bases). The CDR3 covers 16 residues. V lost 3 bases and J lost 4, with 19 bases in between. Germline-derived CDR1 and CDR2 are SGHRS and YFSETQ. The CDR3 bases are TGCGCCAGCAGCTCCGCAGGGGACCCATTGGGAGAGACCCAGTACTTC. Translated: CASSSAGDPLGETQYF. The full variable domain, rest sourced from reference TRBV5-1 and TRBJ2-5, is KAGVTQTPRYLIKTRGQQVTLSCSPISGHRSVSWYQQTPGQGLQFLFEYFSETQRNKGNFPGRFSGRQFSNSRSEMNVSTLELGDSALYLCASSSAGDPLGETQYFGPGTRLLVL.

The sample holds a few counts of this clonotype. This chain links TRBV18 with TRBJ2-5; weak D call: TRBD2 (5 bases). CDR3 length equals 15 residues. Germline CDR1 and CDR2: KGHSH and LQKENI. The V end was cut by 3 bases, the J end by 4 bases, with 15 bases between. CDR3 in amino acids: CASSPSGRIGETQYF. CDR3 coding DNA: TGTGCCAGCTCACCCAGCGGTAGGATCGGAGAGACCCAGTACTTC.

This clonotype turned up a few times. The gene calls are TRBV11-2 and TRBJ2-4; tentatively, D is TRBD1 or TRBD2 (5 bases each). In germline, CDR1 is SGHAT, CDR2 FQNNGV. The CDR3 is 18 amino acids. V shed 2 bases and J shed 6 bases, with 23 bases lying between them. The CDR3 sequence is CASSLQPGTGVQGNIQYF. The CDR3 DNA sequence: TGTGCCAGCAGCTTACAGCCCGGGACCGGCGTTCAGGGAAACATTCAGTACTTC.

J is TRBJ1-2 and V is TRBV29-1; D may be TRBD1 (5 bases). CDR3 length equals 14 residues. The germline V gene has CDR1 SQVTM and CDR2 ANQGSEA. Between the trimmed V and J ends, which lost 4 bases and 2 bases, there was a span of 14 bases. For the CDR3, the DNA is TGCAGCGTTGGCCCGACCGGGACCAACTATGGCTACACCTTC. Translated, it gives CSVGPTGTNYGYTF.

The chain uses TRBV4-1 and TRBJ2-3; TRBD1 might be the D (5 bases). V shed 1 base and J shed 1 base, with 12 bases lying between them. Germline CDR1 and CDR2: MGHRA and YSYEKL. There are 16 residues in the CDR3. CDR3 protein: CASSQGQGTGTDTQYF. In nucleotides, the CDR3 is TGCGCCAGCAGCCAAGGGCAGGGCACGGGCACAGATACGCAGTATTTT.

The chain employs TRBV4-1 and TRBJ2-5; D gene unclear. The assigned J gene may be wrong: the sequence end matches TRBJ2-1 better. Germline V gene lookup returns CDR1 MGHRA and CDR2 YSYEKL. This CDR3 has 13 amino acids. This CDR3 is CASSQGMNNEQFF. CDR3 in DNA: TGCGCCAGCAGCCAAGGCATGAACAATGAGCAGTTCTTC.

CDR3 sequence (DNA): TGTGCCAGCAGCCCGATCCGTATTAAAAACACAGATACGCAGTATTTT. It translates to CASSPIRIKNTDTQYF. The V call is TRBV12-3 or TRBV12-4, the J call TRBJ2-3; D not certain. The CDR3 consists of 16 residues. V gave up 6 bases and J gave up 2 bases, with 18 bases separating them.

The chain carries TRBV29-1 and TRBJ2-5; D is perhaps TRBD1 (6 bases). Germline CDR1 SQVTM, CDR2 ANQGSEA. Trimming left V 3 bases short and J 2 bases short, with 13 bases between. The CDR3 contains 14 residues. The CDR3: CSVDRDTVQETQYF. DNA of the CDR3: TGCAGCGTTGATAGGGACACGGTACAAGAGACCCAGTACTTC.

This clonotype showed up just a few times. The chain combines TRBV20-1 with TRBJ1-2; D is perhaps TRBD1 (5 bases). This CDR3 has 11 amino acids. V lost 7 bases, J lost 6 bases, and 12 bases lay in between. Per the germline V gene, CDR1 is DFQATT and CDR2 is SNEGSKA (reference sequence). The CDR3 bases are TGCAGTGGACAGTCCCCAGATGGCTACACCTTC. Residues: CSGQSPDGYTF.

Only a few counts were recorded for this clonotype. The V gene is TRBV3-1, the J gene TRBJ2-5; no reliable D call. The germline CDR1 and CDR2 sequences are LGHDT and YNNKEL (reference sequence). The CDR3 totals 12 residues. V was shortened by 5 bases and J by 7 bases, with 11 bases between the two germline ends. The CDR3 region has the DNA TGTGCCAGCAGCTCTGCCAAGGGGACCCAGTACTTC. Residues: CASSSAKGTQYF.

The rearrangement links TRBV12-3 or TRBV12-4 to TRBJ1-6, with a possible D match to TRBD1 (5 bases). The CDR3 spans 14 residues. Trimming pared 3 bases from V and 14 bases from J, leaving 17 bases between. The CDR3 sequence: CASSLAGKSGTLHF. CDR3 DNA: TGTGCCAGCAGTTTGGCAGGGAAGAGTGGGACCCTCCACTTT.

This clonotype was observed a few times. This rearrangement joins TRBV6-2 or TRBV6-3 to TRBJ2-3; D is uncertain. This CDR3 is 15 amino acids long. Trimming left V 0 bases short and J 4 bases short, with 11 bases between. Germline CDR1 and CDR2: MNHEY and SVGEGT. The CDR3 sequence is CASSYSVRSPDTQYF. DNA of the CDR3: TGTGCCAGCAGTTACTCGGTTCGCAGCCCAGATACGCAGTATTTT.

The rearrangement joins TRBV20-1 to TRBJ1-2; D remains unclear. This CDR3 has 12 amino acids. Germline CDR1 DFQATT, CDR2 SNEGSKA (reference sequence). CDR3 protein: CKSASTLYGYTF. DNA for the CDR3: TGCAAAAGCGCTTCAACGCTATATGGCTACACCTTC.

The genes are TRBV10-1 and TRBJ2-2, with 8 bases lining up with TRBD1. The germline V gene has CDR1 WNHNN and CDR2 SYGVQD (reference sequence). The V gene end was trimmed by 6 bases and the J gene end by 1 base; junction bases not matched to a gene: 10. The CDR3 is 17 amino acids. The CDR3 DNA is TGCGCCAGCAGCGAATTTTCCGGGACAGGGAACACCGGGGAGCTGTTTTTT. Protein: CASSEFSGTGNTGELFF.